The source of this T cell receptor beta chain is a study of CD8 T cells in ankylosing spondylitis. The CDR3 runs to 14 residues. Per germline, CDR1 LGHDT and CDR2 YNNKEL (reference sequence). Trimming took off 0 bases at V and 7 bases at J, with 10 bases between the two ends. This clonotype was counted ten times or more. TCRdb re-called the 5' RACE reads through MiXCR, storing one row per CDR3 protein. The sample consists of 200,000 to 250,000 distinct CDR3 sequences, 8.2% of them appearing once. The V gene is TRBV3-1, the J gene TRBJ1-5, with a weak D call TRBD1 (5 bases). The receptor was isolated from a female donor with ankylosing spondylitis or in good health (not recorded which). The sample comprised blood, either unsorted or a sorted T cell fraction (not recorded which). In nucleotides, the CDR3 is TGTGCCAGCAGCCAAGATCCGGGGGTCCAGCCCCAGCATTTT. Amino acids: CASSQDPGVQPQHF.